The following is a TCR beta chain sequence with its context. The antigen remains unidentified. TCRdb's table, derived via immunoSEQ multiplex PCR, lists solely in-frame clones and lacks some. This repertoire shows about 360,000 clones, about nine tenths found once; its top ten account for 0.83%. Separation from the 666-subject first cohort characterized the approximately 120-subject validation cohort, to which the donors belonged. The source of the sample is a study of cytomegalovirus exposure and HLA in healthy donors. Looked up from germline, CDR1 is MNHEY and CDR2 is SVGAGI. Trimming left V 4 bases short and J 1 base short, with 7 bases between. CDR3 size: 13 residues. Study-wide points: The study found most TCR sequences rare, yet found some public TCRs in many donors.

This chain links TRBV6-5 with TRBJ1-1, with D perhaps matching TRBD1 (5 bases). Sequenced: PBMCs. This TCR was sampled from a woman between 18 and 29 years old in good health and CMV-seronegative. The CDR3 nucleotides read TGTGCCAGCAGTTTTACAGGGAACACTGAAGCTTTCTTT. Translation: CASSFTGNTEAFF.